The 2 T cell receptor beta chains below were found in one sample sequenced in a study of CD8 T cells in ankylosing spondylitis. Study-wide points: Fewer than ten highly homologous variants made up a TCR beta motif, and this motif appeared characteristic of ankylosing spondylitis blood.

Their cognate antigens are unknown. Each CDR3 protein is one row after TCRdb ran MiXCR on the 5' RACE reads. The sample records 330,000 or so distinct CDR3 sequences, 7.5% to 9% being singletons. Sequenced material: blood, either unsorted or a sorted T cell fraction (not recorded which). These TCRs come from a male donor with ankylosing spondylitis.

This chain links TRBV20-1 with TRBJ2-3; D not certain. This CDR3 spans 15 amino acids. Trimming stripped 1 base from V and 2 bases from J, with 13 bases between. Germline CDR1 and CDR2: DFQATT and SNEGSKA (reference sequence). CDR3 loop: CSARGGRPSTDTQYF. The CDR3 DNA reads TGCAGTGCTAGAGGCGGCAGGCCCTCCACAGATACGCAGTATTTT.

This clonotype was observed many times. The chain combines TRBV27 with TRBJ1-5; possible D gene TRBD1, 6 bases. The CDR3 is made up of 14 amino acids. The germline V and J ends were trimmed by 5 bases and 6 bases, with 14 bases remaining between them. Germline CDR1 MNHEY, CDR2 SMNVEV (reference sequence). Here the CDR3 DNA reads TGTGCCAGCAGTCCCAACAGGGTCAGTCAGCCCCAGCATTTT. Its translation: CASSPNRVSQPQHF.